This TCR beta chain stems from a study of cytomegalovirus exposure and HLA in healthy donors. Across the study: Sequencing of 150 million to 200 million T cells in an earlier analysis found 100 million to 140 million unique TCR beta sequences.

Trimming pared 8 bases from V and 6 bases from J, leaving 19 bases between. The CDR3 covers 15 residues. Germline loops: CDR1 MNHNY, CDR2 SVGAGI (reference sequence). Both 60 Vbeta primers and 13 Jbeta primers went into the PCR. Sequencing used immunoSEQ multiplex PCR; TCRdb keeps in-frame clones, though not all of them. Here the sample spans under 200,000 clones, approximately 11% being singletons. Sequencing input: PBMCs. The V gene is TRBV6-6, the J gene TRBJ2-2; tentatively, D is TRBD1 (6 bases). The TCR was taken from a man aged 45-65 years in good health and CMV-seropositive. The CDR3 bases are TGTGCCAGCGATAGGGCGGCAGGGGAGTCCGGGGAGCTGTTTTTT. The encoded protein is CASDRAAGESGELFF.